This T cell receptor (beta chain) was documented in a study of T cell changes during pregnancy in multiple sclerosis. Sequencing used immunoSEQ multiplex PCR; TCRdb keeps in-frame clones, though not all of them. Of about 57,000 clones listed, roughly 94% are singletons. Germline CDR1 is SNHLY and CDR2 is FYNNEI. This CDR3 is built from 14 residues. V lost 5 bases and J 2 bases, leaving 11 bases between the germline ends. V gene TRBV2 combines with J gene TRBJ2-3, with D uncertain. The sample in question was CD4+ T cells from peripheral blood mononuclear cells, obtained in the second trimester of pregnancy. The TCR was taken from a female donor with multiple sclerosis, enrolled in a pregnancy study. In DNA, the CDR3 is TGTGCCAGCAGTTCCCTTGCGGTCACAGATACGCAGTATTTT. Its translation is CASSSLAVTDTQYF. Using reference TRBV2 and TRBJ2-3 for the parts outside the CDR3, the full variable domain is EPEVTQTPSHQVTQMGQEVILRCVPISNHLYFYWYRQILGQKVEFLVSFYNNEISEKSEIFDDQFSVERPDGSNFTLKIRSTKLEDSAMYFCASSSLAVTDTQYFGPGTRLTVL.